Only a few counts were recorded for the clone carrying this T cell receptor beta chain. The record originates from a study of cytomegalovirus exposure and HLA in healthy donors. The germline V gene has CDR1 MNHNY and CDR2 SVGAGI (reference sequence). Trimming stripped 10 bases from V and 1 base from J, with 16 bases between. The length of the CDR3 is 15 residues. The PCR contained 60 Vbeta and 13 Jbeta primers. Assay used: immunoSEQ multiplex PCR; TCRdb lists only in-frame clones, some missing. This sample has fewer than 150,000 clones, with around 77% found just once. Specimen: PBMCs. The V and J genes are TRBV6-6 and TRBJ2-2; D might be TRBD2 (6 bases). This TCR was recovered from a man aged 50 or older in good health and CMV-seronegative. The CDR3 here is CATGGRTQNTGELFF. The CDR3 DNA sequence: TGTGCCACCGGGGGACGGACCCAGAACACCGGGGAGCTGTTTTTT.